The 7 T cell receptor beta chains below were found in one sample sequenced in a study of shared T cell receptors in the human thymus. TCRdb's copy holds only in-frame clones and misses some; the assay was immunoSEQ multiplex PCR. Among hundreds of thousands of clones, about 95% were seen once, and the ten largest hold approximately 0.02%. The sequenced sample was thymocytes. These receptor sequences come from a human donor.

The rearrangement uses TRBV28 and TRBJ2-2; no clear D. Trimming cost V 2 bases and J 7 bases, with 8 bases left between them. Germline V lookup: CDR1 MDHEN, CDR2 SYDVKM. There are 13 residues in the CDR3. CDR3 sequence (DNA): TGTGCCAGCAGTTTAGGGTTGGGCGGGGAGCTGTTTTTT. Its protein product is CASSLGLGGELFF.

CDR3 loop: CASSIGQGRVLSEKLFF. The CDR3 DNA reads as TGTGCCAGTAGTATCGGACAGGGAAGGGTTCTAAGTGAAAAACTGTTTTTT. This rearrangement joins TRBV19 to TRBJ1-4, with 8 bases identical to TRBD1. Per germline, CDR1 LNHDA and CDR2 SQIVND (reference sequence). This CDR3 has 17 amino acids. V lost 3 bases, J lost 7 bases, and 13 bases stayed unmatched.

This rearrangement joins TRBV30 to TRBJ1-2, with 7 bases aligning to TRBD1. Germline V gives CDR1 GTSNPN, CDR2 SVGIG (reference sequence). With V trimmed by 5 bases and J by 3 bases, 9 bases remained unmatched. The CDR3 consists of 14 residues. The CDR3 reads CAWEDRVVDYGYTF. CDR3 nucleotide sequence: TGTGCCTGGGAAGACAGGGTAGTCGACTATGGCTACACCTTC.

The rearrangement links TRBV5-4 to TRBJ2-1, with TRBD2 identical over 9 bases. Germline V gene sequence: CDR1 SGHNT, CDR2 YYREEE (reference sequence). The CDR3 is made up of 19 amino acids. V shed 4 bases, J shed 0 bases, and the junction held 14 bases outside the gene matches. DNA of the CDR3: TGTGCCAGCAGCCACCCCGGGGCTAGCGGGACTAGCTCCTACAATGAGCAGTTCTTC. Protein product: CASSHPGASGTSSYNEQFF.

The rearrangement links TRBV2 to TRBJ2-5; 9 bases map to TRBD1. Per germline, CDR1 SNHLY and CDR2 FYNNEI. The CDR3 has 16 residues. With 4 bases clipped from V and 0 bases from J, the junction kept 6 bases outside the gene matches. CDR3 in amino acids: CASSAWGTGYQETQYF. CDR3 bases: TGTGCCAGCAGTGCCTGGGGGACAGGGTACCAAGAGACCCAGTACTTC.

J is TRBJ2-3 and V is TRBV7-3; TRBD2 aligns across 13 bases. The CDR3 runs to 17 residues. The V gene's germline CDR1 is SGHTA and CDR2 FQGTGA. V gave up 5 bases and J gave up 4 bases; unmatched junction bases: 9. This CDR3 is CASSTEGLAGLSDTQYF. The CDR3 coding sequence is TGTGCCAGCAGCACAGAGGGACTAGCGGGATTATCAGATACGCAGTATTTT.

Worth noting for this clone: Sequence at one end of the junction differs from germline and may be a read error. The chain carries TRBV19 and TRBJ2-5; 7 nucleotides match TRBD2. CDR1 is LNHDA, CDR2 SQIVND, per germline (reference sequence). This CDR3 contains 17 residues. The CDR3 protein is CASSMSPLASYHETQYF. CDR3 nucleotide sequence: TGTGCCAGTAGTATGTCCCCACTAGCGAGTTACCATGAGACCCAGTACTTC.